The 32 T cell receptor beta chains below were found in one sample sequenced in a study of CD8 T cells in Susac syndrome (dated by TCRdb to the late 2010s). The library was obtained by the immunoSEQ multiplex PCR assay. RNA was extracted with the RNeasy kit and roughly 0.5 to 1 ug was reverse transcribed using random hexamers. TCRdb cleaned the public reads at Q25 with fastp, built clones with MiXCR and kept in-frame beta chains. Rows with one shared CDR3 protein collapse into an entry with the most common genes and DNA. Counted in this sample were tens of thousands of distinct CDR3 sequences; approximately 95% of them appeared once. Of the sample, approximately 0.5% falls within the top ten clones. Sample: CD8+ T cells from PBMCs. The receptors derive from a human donor with Susac syndrome.

This chain joins TRBV6-2 or TRBV6-3 and TRBJ2-1, with 7 bases aligning to TRBD2. This CDR3 comprises 14 residues. Germline CDR1 reads MNHEY; CDR2 reads SVGEGT. V lost 9 bases, J lost 5 bases, and 10 bases stayed unmatched. The CDR3: CASNYGTTDNEQFF. The CDR3 coding sequence is TGTGCCAGTAACTACGGGACTACAGACAATGAGCAGTTCTTC.

The DNA of the CDR3 is TGCGCCAGCAGCCGGGGACAGGGTCCCCAAGAGACCCAGTACTTC. Encoded protein: CASSRGQGPQETQYF. This chain links TRBV5-1 with TRBJ2-5; 9 nucleotides line up with TRBD1. After removal of 4 bases from V and 1 base from J, the junction contained 5 bases not matched to a gene. Per germline, CDR1 SGHRS and CDR2 YFSETQ. CDR3 length: 15 amino acids.

This rearrangement joins TRBV11-3 to TRBJ2-2; D may correspond to TRBD1 or TRBD2 (5 bases each). The CDR3 is made up of 20 amino acids. Trimming removed 5 bases at V and 3 bases at J, with 28 bases between. The germline gives CDR1 SGHNT, CDR2 YENEEA. The CDR3 DNA reads TGTGCCAGCAGCAAGGAGGAAACAGGTTTGCTTTCCAGGGACACCGGGGAGCTGTTTTTT. Translation gives CASSKEETGLLSRDTGELFF.

The CDR3 DNA sequence: TGCGCCAGCAGCCAAGAAGCGAACAGGAGGAAGACTGAAGCTTTCTTT. This translates into CASSQEANRRKTEAFF. J is TRBJ1-1 and V is TRBV4-1; possible D gene TRBD1, 5 bases. The CDR3 consists of 16 residues. Germline V lookup: CDR1 MGHRA, CDR2 YSYEKL. The V end was cut by 0 bases, the J end by 5 bases, with 16 bases between.

CDR3 residues: CASSSDGTGVYEQYF. CDR3 in DNA: TGTGCCAGCAGCTCCGACGGGACGGGAGTCTACGAGCAGTACTTC. The chain combines TRBV7-9 with TRBJ2-7, with D maybe TRBD2 (6 bases). Germline lookup yields CDR1 SEHNR and CDR2 FQNEAQ (reference sequence). CDR3 length equals 15 residues. The V and J ends lost 4 bases and 3 bases respectively, with 16 bases between them. Together with reference TRBV7-9 and TRBJ2-7, the CDR3 gives the full variable domain: DTGVSQNPRHKITKRGQNVTFRCDPISEHNRLYWYRQTLGQGPEFLTYFQNEAQLEKSRLLSDRFSAERPKGSFSTLEIQRTEQGDSAMYLCASSSDGTGVYEQYFGPGTRLTVT.

This clonotype is a singleton in its sample. The rearrangement uses TRBV12-3 or TRBV12-4 and TRBJ2-3; no clear D. The CDR3 consists of 12 residues. Trimming shortened V by 7 bases and J by 1 base, and 6 bases separated the two germline ends. The CDR3 nucleotides read TGTGCCAGCAAAGGGCGCACAGATACGCAGTATTTT. Amino acid sequence: CASKGRTDTQYF.

The V call is TRBV18, the J call TRBJ2-1; 10 bases line up with TRBD2. Germline V lookup: CDR1 KGHSH, CDR2 LQKENI. J was trimmed by 4 bases and V by 5 bases; bases with no gene match: 8. The CDR3 is 16 amino acids. This CDR3 is CASSSKREGLYNEQFF. The CDR3 DNA reads as TGTGCCAGCTCATCAAAGCGGGAGGGGTTATACAATGAGCAGTTCTTC.

The V and J genes are TRBV2 and TRBJ2-3; TRBD2 is a possible D gene (5 bases). In germline, CDR1 is SNHLY, CDR2 FYNNEI. Trimming stripped 4 bases from V and 2 bases from J, with 16 bases between. The CDR3 extends over 16 amino acids. The CDR3 region is CASSGRTGRDTDTQYF. The CDR3 bases are TGTGCCAGCAGTGGGAGGACCGGAAGGGACACAGATACGCAGTATTTT.

The chain combines TRBV6-1 with TRBJ1-6; 8 bases line up with TRBD1. With V trimmed by 6 bases and J by 5 bases, 9 bases remained unmatched. The CDR3 is made up of 16 amino acids. CDR1 is MNHNS, CDR2 SASEGT, per germline. CDR3 region: CASSRQDRAHNSPLHF. The CDR3, as DNA: TGTGCCAGCAGCCGACAGGACAGGGCCCATAATTCACCCCTCCACTTT.

The chain links TRBV3-1 to TRBJ1-4, with no clear D. The germline V and J ends were trimmed by 3 bases and 4 bases, with 9 bases remaining between them. The CDR3 loop spans 14 amino acids. The germline V gene has CDR1 LGHDT and CDR2 YNNKEL (reference sequence). CDR3 coding DNA: TGTGCCAGCAGCCACGGTTGGGATAATGAAAAACTGTTTTTT. It translates to CASSHGWDNEKLFF.

This rearrangement joins TRBV12-3 or TRBV12-4 to TRBJ2-7; the match to TRBD1 covers 10 bases. The CDR3 contains 14 residues. V was pared by 5 bases and J by 2 bases, with 3 bases of the junction left unmatched. CDR3 in DNA: TGTGCCAGCAGTGGGACAGGGGTTCCCTACGAGCAGTACTTC. Translating it yields CASSGTGVPYEQYF.

The chain uses TRBV29-1 and TRBJ2-7; the match to TRBD2 covers 9 bases. CDR1 is SQVTM and CDR2 is ANQGSEA in the germline V gene. Losses at the gene ends were 4 bases for V and 8 bases for J; bases not matched to a gene: 6. CDR3 length equals 12 residues. CDR3 bases: TGCAGCGTTGTTAGCGGGAGCTCCCAGCAGTACTTC. Its protein is CSVVSGSSQQYF.

This clonotype was detected only once. The V and J genes are TRBV6-1 and TRBJ1-1; 8 positions agree with TRBD1. The CDR3 length is 16 residues. Germline V gene lookup returns CDR1 MNHNS and CDR2 SASEGT. V shed 6 bases and J 4 bases; nucleotides not matched to a gene: 13. In DNA, the CDR3 is TGTGCCAGCAGACCCCGGACAGGGCAAGGGGGCACTGAAGCTTTCTTT. It yields the protein CASRPRTGQGGTEAFF.

The V gene is TRBV10-3, the J gene TRBJ1-1, with a weak D call TRBD1 (5 bases). Germline lookup yields CDR1 ENHRY and CDR2 SYGVKD. The CDR3 runs 14 residues. V lost 3 bases and J 4 bases, leaving 12 bases between the germline ends. This CDR3 is CAISDPGYGTEAFF. The CDR3 DNA reads as TGTGCCATCAGTGACCCAGGGTATGGCACTGAAGCTTTCTTT.

V and J are TRBV29-1 and TRBJ1-1, with D uncertain. This CDR3 is built from 13 residues. Trimming took off 3 bases at V and 2 bases at J, with 10 bases between the two ends. In germline, CDR1 is SQVTM, CDR2 ANQGSEA. The chain's CDR3 is CSVDPSTNTEAFF. CDR3 bases: TGCAGCGTTGACCCTAGCACTAACACTGAAGCTTTCTTT.

The CDR3 bases are TGCGCCAGCAGCTATGGGGGGGGGAATTCACCCCTCCACTTT. Its protein product is CASSYGGGNSPLHF. The chain employs TRBV5-1 and TRBJ1-6; possible D gene TRBD1, 5 bases. The germline CDR1 and CDR2 sequences are SGHRS and YFSETQ. V shed 3 bases and J shed 7 bases, with 11 bases lying between them. This CDR3 spans 14 amino acids.

The V gene is TRBV27, the J gene TRBJ2-2, with 8 bases fitting TRBD2. Per germline, CDR1 MNHEY and CDR2 SMNVEV (reference sequence). The V segment lost 2 bases and the J segment 7 bases; nucleotides outside the gene matches: 9. This CDR3 spans 16 amino acids. CDR3 in amino acids: CASSLESGGHYGELFF. The CDR3 DNA reads as TGTGCCAGCAGTTTAGAGTCGGGGGGGCATTACGGGGAGCTGTTTTTT.

This chain uses TRBV10-3 with TRBJ2-7; the match to TRBD1 covers 9 bases. Germline lookup yields CDR1 ENHRY and CDR2 SYGVKD. The J segment lost 2 bases and the V segment lost 3 bases, leaving 8 bases of the junction unmatched. The CDR3 has 16 amino acids. The CDR3 loop reads CAISDPTGQGTYEQYF. Here the CDR3 DNA reads TGTGCCATCAGTGACCCTACTGGACAGGGGACCTACGAGCAGTACTTC.

This chain connects TRBV6-5 to TRBJ2-5; the match to TRBD2 covers 7 bases. V lost 2 bases to trimming and J lost 5 bases; unmatched junction nucleotides: 8. Germline V gives CDR1 MNHEY, CDR2 SVGAGI. The CDR3 contains 15 residues. The CDR3 sequence is CASSYAGAPGETQYF. The CDR3 region has the DNA TGTGCCAGCAGTTACGCGGGAGCCCCGGGTGAGACCCAGTACTTC.

The gene calls are TRBV12-3 or TRBV12-4 and TRBJ2-1; 8 bases are shared with TRBD1. J lost 8 bases, V lost 6 bases, and 9 bases had no gene match. The CDR3 consists of 14 residues. The CDR3, as DNA: TGTGCCAGCAGCTTCGCAGGGGGCACCGATGAGCAGTTCTTC. Residues: CASSFAGGTDEQFF.

V gene TRBV6-5 combines with J gene TRBJ2-7; D may be TRBD2 (5 bases). V dropped 5 bases and J dropped 6 bases, with 20 bases sitting between them. The CDR3 sequence is 15 residues long. The V gene's germline CDR1 is MNHEY and CDR2 SVGAGI. The CDR3 spells CASSTTRLPLTEQYF. CDR3 in DNA: TGTGCCAGCAGTACTACCAGACTACCCCTCACCGAGCAGTACTTC.

The chain has TRBV5-4 and TRBJ1-2, with D perhaps TRBD1 (5 bases). This CDR3 is 13 amino acids long. The germline CDR1 and CDR2 sequences are SGHNT and YYREEE (reference sequence). Trimming removed 6 bases from V and 2 bases from J, with 11 bases in between. The CDR3 protein is CASTVDSNYGYTF. In DNA, the CDR3 is TGTGCCAGCACCGTTGACAGCAACTATGGCTACACCTTC.

V and J are TRBV19 and TRBJ2-3; 7 nucleotides match TRBD1. J lost 4 bases, V lost 1 base, and 5 bases had no gene match. CDR1 is LNHDA and CDR2 is SQIVND in the germline V gene (reference sequence). This CDR3 has 15 residues. This CDR3 reads CASSIGGGASDTQYF. DNA for the CDR3: TGTGCCAGTAGTATAGGAGGGGGCGCATCAGATACGCAGTATTTT.

This sequence joins TRBV5-1 and TRBJ2-7; 10 bases are a match to TRBD1. The V gene's germline CDR1 is SGHRS and CDR2 YFSETQ. The CDR3 has 16 residues. Unmatched junction bases numbered 6, after V lost 2 bases and J lost 1 base. The CDR3 region is CASSLLGTGESYEQYF. The CDR3 bases are TGCGCCAGCAGCTTACTGGGGACAGGGGAATCCTACGAGCAGTACTTC.

The chain is built from TRBV24-1 and TRBJ2-2, with 7 bases fitting TRBD1. Germline V gene data show CDR1 as KGHDR and CDR2 as SFDVKD. J was trimmed by 1 base and V by 2 bases; bases with no gene match: 0. This CDR3 has 15 residues. The CDR3 DNA sequence: TGTGCCACCAGTGATTGGACAGGGAACACCGGGGAGCTGTTTTTT. Encoded protein: CATSDWTGNTGELFF.

This clonotype was counted only a few times. The gene calls are TRBV20-1 and TRBJ2-7; D ambiguous. CDR1 is DFQATT, CDR2 SNEGSKA, per germline (reference sequence). The CDR3 is 13 residues long. Trimming took 3 bases from V and 3 from J, leaving 12 bases between them. The CDR3 region is CSASAETHYEQYF. The CDR3 DNA reads TGCAGTGCTAGTGCTGAGACCCACTACGAGCAGTACTTC.

CDR3 sequence (DNA): TGTGCCAGCAGCCAAGATCGGGCTTCTTACAATGAGCAGTTCTTC. This codes for CASSQDRASYNEQFF. This chain connects TRBV3-1 to TRBJ2-1; no clear D. Trimming took off 0 bases at V and 4 bases at J, with 10 bases between the two ends. CDR1 is LGHDT, CDR2 YNNKEL, per germline (reference sequence). CDR3 length: 15 amino acids.

The J gene is TRBJ1-2, the V gene TRBV19; D unresolved. CDR1 is LNHDA and CDR2 is SQIVND in the germline V gene (reference sequence). The CDR3 is made up of 13 amino acids. CDR3 protein: CATTGRSVYGYTF. CDR3 bases: TGTGCGACGACGGGGAGGAGTGTCTATGGCTACACCTTC.

This clonotype was observed a single time. The V gene is TRBV9, the J gene TRBJ2-1, with D perhaps TRBD2 (6 bases). V shed 0 bases and J shed 5 bases, with 12 bases lying between them. Germline V lookup: CDR1 SGDLS, CDR2 YYNGEE. The CDR3 has 15 amino acids. The CDR3 DNA follows: TGTGCCAGCAGCGTAGTCGGTAGCGGAAACAATGAGCAGTTCTTC. Amino acids: CASSVVGSGNNEQFF.

This rearrangement joins TRBV3-1 to TRBJ1-1, with D possibly being TRBD1 (5 bases). CDR1 LGHDT and CDR2 YNNKEL come from the germline V gene (reference sequence). With 4 bases removed from V and 0 bases from J, the gap between germline ends came to 15 bases. CDR3 size: 16 residues. The CDR3 nucleotides read TGTGCCAGCAGCCTACATCGGGGGTCTATGAACACTGAAGCTTTCTTT. Amino acid sequence: CASSLHRGSMNTEAFF.

The rearrangement joins TRBV11-3 to TRBJ2-1, with D uncertain. The CDR3 sequence is 14 residues long. V lost 2 bases to trimming and J lost 6 bases, with 11 bases between them. The germline V gene encodes CDR1 SGHNT and CDR2 YENEEA. The CDR3 loop reads CASSLKSQANEQFF. CDR3 coding DNA: TGTGCCAGCAGCTTAAAGTCTCAGGCCAATGAGCAGTTCTTC.

CDR3 loop: CASSLFSGPNTDTQYF. The DNA for the CDR3 is TGTGCCAGCAGTTTATTCTCGGGACCTAACACAGATACGCAGTATTTT. V is TRBV28 and J is TRBJ2-3, with D perhaps TRBD1 or TRBD2 (5 bases each). The germline V gene has CDR1 MDHEN and CDR2 SYDVKM. Trimming shortened V by 1 base and J by 2 bases, and 13 bases separated the two germline ends. This CDR3 comprises 16 residues.